These 9 T cell receptor beta chains were all obtained from the same sample, sequenced in a study of regulatory T cells in long-lasting Graves disease. Time point: newly diagnosed GD, antithyroid drugs for less than 3 months. PBMCs were the source of the RNA used for TCR sequencing. For TCR beta, libraries came from iRepertoire HTBI primers and Arm-PCR of CDR3 regions. TCRdb reanalysed the multiplex PCR reads using MiXCR and keeps one entry per CDR3 protein. This sample has around 400,000 distinct CDR3 sequences, with around 16% found just once. The material sequenced was peripheral blood mononuclear cells (PBMCs), taken at new diagnosis, from a patient treated with antithyroid drugs. These receptors came from a female donor with Graves disease.

This clonotype was counted only a few times. This is likely a read error, given that the CDR3 carries no conserved phenylalanine or tryptophan at its end. The DNA of the CDR3 is TGTGCCACCAGCAATATAGCGGGAGAGACCCAGTACTCC. Translation: CATSNIAGETQYS. The rearrangement links TRBV15 to TRBJ2-5, with TRBD2 matching 7 bases. Germline CDR1 reads LNHNV; CDR2 reads YYDKDF (reference sequence). Trimming cost V 4 bases and J 4 bases; bases outside gene matches: 3. The CDR3 is made up of 13 amino acids.

This chain joins TRBV3-1 and TRBJ1-2, with a possible D match to TRBD1 (6 bases). Germline V lookup: CDR1 LGHDT, CDR2 YNNKEL (reference sequence). The length of the CDR3 is 14 residues. V gave up 4 bases and J gave up 2 bases, with 11 bases separating them. Here the CDR3 DNA reads TGTGCCAGCAGCCCCGGGACACGGAACTATGGCTACACCTTC. This codes for CASSPGTRNYGYTF.

This clonotype was counted many times. The CDR3 region has the DNA TGTGCCAGCAGCCCGGGATCAAACACAGATACGCAGTATTTT. Amino acids: CASSPGSNTDTQYF. The J gene is TRBJ2-3, the V gene TRBV7-3, with D perhaps matching TRBD2 (5 bases). The CDR3 length is 14 residues. V was clipped by 5 bases and J by 2 bases, with 11 bases between them. Germline assignment: CDR1 SGHTA and CDR2 FQGTGA.

The rearrangement joins TRBV25-1 to TRBJ1-6, with TRBD1 as a possible D gene (6 bases). This CDR3 spans 15 amino acids. Germline loops: CDR1 MGHDK, CDR2 SYGVNS. The V end was cut by 5 bases, the J end by 6 bases, with 14 bases between. Written as DNA, the CDR3 is TGTGCCAGCAGTTCGGCTGACAGGTTTAATTCACCCCTCCACTTT. Translation: CASSSADRFNSPLHF.

This clonotype was seen at least ten times. The rearrangement uses TRBV4-1 and TRBJ2-3; TRBD2 matches at 9 bases. V dropped 4 bases and J dropped 2; count of bases not matched to a gene: 4. Germline V gene lookup returns CDR1 MGHRA and CDR2 YSYEKL. CDR3 length: 15 amino acids. CDR3 sequence: CASSRRLADTDTQYF. The DNA of the CDR3 is TGCGCCAGCAGCCGAAGACTAGCGGACACAGATACGCAGTATTTT.

This clonotype has ten or more counts. The rearrangement uses TRBV24-1 and TRBJ2-2; 8 bases line up with TRBD1. CDR3 size: 14 residues. Looked up from germline, CDR1 is KGHDR and CDR2 is SFDVKD. V lost 10 bases and J lost 5; bases outside the gene matches: 8. The CDR3 nucleotides are TGTGCCACGGAGGGACAGGACTATACCGGGGAGCTGTTTTTT. It is translated as CATEGQDYTGELFF.

This clonotype was detected only a few times. V usage is TRBV2 and J usage is TRBJ1-2; no reliable D call. There are 14 residues in the CDR3. Germline assignment: CDR1 SNHLY and CDR2 FYNNEI. The V gene lost 2 bases and the J gene lost 5 bases, with 12 bases spanning the gap. The CDR3 DNA reads as TGTGCCAGCAGTGAACGGTCCGGGGAATATGGCTACACCTTC. Translating gives CASSERSGEYGYTF.

This clonotype was picked up many times. This rearrangement joins TRBV3-1 to TRBJ1-2; TRBD1 might be the D (5 bases). V dropped 2 bases and J dropped 8 bases, with 12 bases sitting between them. The CDR3 is 13 residues long. The germline V gene encodes CDR1 LGHDT and CDR2 YNNKEL (reference sequence). The CDR3 spells CASSQTGMGGYTF. In DNA, the CDR3 is TGTGCCAGCAGCCAAACAGGAATGGGAGGCTACACCTTC.

This clonotype was seen many times. The chain is built from TRBV5-6 and TRBJ2-1, with 8 bases aligning to TRBD2. The CDR3 covers 14 residues. J gave up 9 bases and V 0 bases, and 5 bases lay outside the gene matches. Germline V lookup: CDR1 SGHDT, CDR2 YYEEEE. CDR3 sequence: CASSLAGGFGEQFF. DNA of the CDR3: TGTGCCAGCAGCTTGGCGGGAGGGTTTGGTGAGCAGTTCTTC.